A selection of T cell receptor beta chains follows, all from one sample in a study of cytomegalovirus exposure and HLA in healthy donors. TCRdb's copy holds only in-frame clones and misses some; the assay was immunoSEQ multiplex PCR. The table records about 170,000 clones, 75% to 90% of them present only once. Sequencing input: PBMCs. All receptors come from a woman in her forties or fifties in good health and CMV-seropositive. CDR3s include the opening cysteine and the closing phenylalanine or tryptophan.

j_call v_call cdr3_aa
TRBJ1-6 TRBV30 CAWTVIPGNSPLHF
TRBJ1-6 TRBV7-2 CASSRSGTGNSPLHF
TRBJ1-2 TRBV21-1 CASVESYGYTF
TRBJ1-1 TRBV9 CASSPPGQGWTEAFF
TRBJ1-1 TRBV4-3 CASSQDRPGQKAFF
TRBJ1-1 TRBV2 CASSRVQGWGETGLNTEAFF
TRBJ2-1 TRBV28 CASSLLNEQFF
TRBJ2-2 TRBV7-6 CASSLAVREGLGGELFF
TRBJ2-7 TRBV5-1 CASSLLGTYEQYF
TRBJ1-6 TRBV6-5 CASSYVGGNSPLHF
TRBJ2-7 TRBV6-1 CASSEFYLSSYEQYF
TRBJ1-6 TRBV6-5 CASRQGADSPLHF
TRBJ1-2 TRBV28 CASSLGADSYGYTF
TRBJ1-1 TRBV7-9 CASSPGKAFF
TRBJ1-5 TRBV18 CASSQQGAVPNQPQHF
TRBJ2-7 TRBV29-1 CSGGLAGGEQYF
TRBJ2-3 TRBV6-6 CASSYQGKDTQYF
TRBJ1-1 TRBV28 CASTQGAVPTEAFF
TRBJ2-3 TRBV13 CASSSYPGQGVPDTQYF
TRBJ2-7 TRBV7-6 CASSLFEDYEQYF
TRBJ2-1 TRBV9 CASSVGVTNEQFF
TRBJ1-5 TRBV19 CASSAYRDYSNQPQHF
TRBJ1-2 TRBV9 CASSASGRGGNYGYTF
TRBJ1-6 TRBV21-1 CASSKGERQENF
TRBJ1-5 TRBV28 CASSPGGISNQPQHF
TRBJ2-7 TRBV6-1 CASMHPGTGVNEQYF
TRBJ2-5 TRBV4-3 CASSQSRTGQETQYF
TRBJ1-2 TRBV7-2 CASSLDRAGIYGYTF